Below, 24 T cell receptor beta chains from the same sample are listed, as sequenced in a study of blood T cell repertoires in COVID-19. Sequenced by immunoSEQ multiplex PCR; TCRdb stores in-frame clones only, minus some. The sample carries around 61,000 clones, around 84% recorded once. The sequenced sample was peripheral blood. The receptor source for this set is a man aged 45-65 years with active COVID-19.

The chain employs TRBV6-2 or TRBV6-3 and TRBJ2-7; D is possibly TRBD1 (6 bases). V lost 2 bases to trimming and J lost 5 bases, with 7 bases between them. Germline V lookup: CDR1 MNHEY, CDR2 SVGEGT. CDR3 length: 12 amino acids. The CDR3 spells CASSYEGDEQYF. The CDR3 DNA reads as TGTGCCAGCAGTTACGAGGGGGACGAGCAGTACTTC.

V is TRBV6-5 and J is TRBJ2-1; D unclear. The ends were cut back, 4 bases at V and 6 bases at J, with 7 bases in the middle. This CDR3 contains 12 residues. Germline loops: CDR1 MNHEY, CDR2 SVGAGI. The CDR3 protein is CASSFSRNEQFF. CDR3 in DNA: TGTGCCAGCAGTTTCTCTCGCAATGAGCAGTTCTTC.

The chain uses TRBV19 and TRBJ2-3; D not resolved. Trimming pared 3 bases from V and 2 bases from J, leaving 6 bases between. The CDR3 has 13 amino acids. Germline V gene data show CDR1 as LNHDA and CDR2 as SQIVND (reference sequence). The CDR3: CASSMYTTDTQYF. The DNA of the CDR3 is TGTGCCAGTAGTATGTACACCACAGATACGCAGTATTTT.

This clone was recorded only once. The CDR3 loop is CATSDLEVAGGSTDTQYF. CDR3 in DNA: TGTGCCACCAGTGATTTGGAGGTCGCGGGAGGGAGCACAGATACGCAGTATTTT. This chain uses TRBV24-1 with TRBJ2-3, with 9 bases fitting TRBD2. The V segment lost 0 bases and the J segment 0 bases; nucleotides outside the gene matches: 6. The germline V gene encodes CDR1 KGHDR and CDR2 SFDVKD. The CDR3 is made up of 18 amino acids.

The chain has TRBV28 and TRBJ1-1; a weak D match, TRBD1 (5 bases). Deletions cut 6 bases from V and 10 bases from J, with 12 bases between. Germline CDR1 reads MDHEN; CDR2 reads SYDVKM. CDR3 size: 11 residues. The CDR3 region has the DNA TGTGCCAGCAGCAACCAGCAGGGAGCTTTCTTT. The encoded protein is CASSNQQGAFF.

The chain recombines TRBV27 with TRBJ1-2; the match to TRBD1 covers 7 bases. Germline assignment: CDR1 MNHEY and CDR2 SMNVEV (reference sequence). CDR3 length equals 16 residues. Trimming cost V 4 bases and J 0 bases; bases outside gene matches: 8. The CDR3 coding sequence is TGTGCCAGCAGTTCAAACTACAGGGGAACTAACTATGGCTACACCTTC. This sequence encodes CASSSNYRGTNYGYTF.

This chain links TRBV25-1 with TRBJ1-1; the D gene is possibly TRBD1 (6 bases). Trimming left V 0 bases short and J 8 bases short, with 13 bases between. The CDR3 contains 14 residues. Per the germline V gene, CDR1 is MGHDK and CDR2 is SYGVNS. CDR3 DNA: TGTGCCAGCAGTGAATATGGTTGGGGACAAGAAGCTTTCTTT. It codes for CASSEYGWGQEAFF. The full variable domain, its missing parts supplied by reference TRBV25-1 and TRBJ1-1, is EADIYQTPRYLVIGTGKKITLECSQTMGHDKMYWYQQDPGMELHLIHYSYGVNSTEKGDLSSESTVSRIRTEHFPLTLESARPSHTSQYLCASSEYGWGQEAFFGQGTRLTVV.

In its sample, this clone was seen once. This rearrangement joins TRBV28 to TRBJ2-7, with 9 bases fitting TRBD1. Germline values: CDR1 MDHEN, CDR2 SYDVKM. The CDR3 totals 15 residues. With V trimmed by 5 bases and J by 0 bases, 5 bases remained unmatched. The CDR3 loop reads CASSLTGGSSYEQYF. CDR3 DNA: TGTGCCAGCAGTCTGACAGGGGGGTCCTCCTACGAGCAGTACTTC. The whole variable domain, filled in from reference TRBV28 and TRBJ2-7, reads DVKVTQSSRYLVKRTGEKVFLECVQDMDHENMFWYRQDPGLGLRLIYFSYDVKMKEKGDIPEGYSVSREKKERFSLILESASTNQTSMYLCASSLTGGSSYEQYFGPGTRLTVT.

V and J are TRBV18 and TRBJ2-7, with D hard to call. Germline V gives CDR1 KGHSH, CDR2 LQKENI. The germline V and J ends were trimmed by 3 bases and 0 bases, with 9 bases remaining between them. The CDR3 sequence is 14 residues long. The CDR3 bases are TGTGCCAGCTCACCTAGTTTCCGCTCCTACGAGCAGTACTTC. Protein product: CASSPSFRSYEQYF.

V is TRBV5-1 and J is TRBJ1-1; 10 bases line up with TRBD1. The V gene's germline CDR1 is SGHRS and CDR2 YFSETQ. V gave up 0 bases and J gave up 11 bases; unmatched junction bases: 7. The CDR3 length is 14 residues. The chain's CDR3 is CASSLGRDRGWAFF. The CDR3 bases are TGCGCCAGCAGCTTGGGGAGGGACAGGGGATGGGCTTTCTTT. Looking up the rest from reference TRBV5-1 and TRBJ1-1 gives the full variable domain: KAGVTQTPRYLIKTRGQQVTLSCSPISGHRSVSWYQQTPGQGLQFLFEYFSETQRNKGNFPGRFSGRQFSNSRSEMNVSTLELGDSALYLCASSLGRDRGWAFFGQGTRLTVV.

The chain combines TRBV6-5 with TRBJ1-3; TRBD1 is a possible D gene (5 bases). Germline V gene data show CDR1 as MNHEY and CDR2 as SVGAGI. The CDR3 totals 14 residues. Trimming cost V 5 bases and J 0 bases, with 8 bases left between them. CDR3 in DNA: TGTGCCAGCAGTCGGGGGATCTCTGGAAACACCATATATTTT. The encoded protein is CASSRGISGNTIYF.

The CDR3 nucleotides read TGTGCCAGCAGTTTAAGGGAGGGTCCCTACGAGCAGTACTTC. Translated: CASSLREGPYEQYF. The J gene is TRBJ2-7, the V gene TRBV27; 7 positions agree with TRBD2. The CDR3 consists of 14 residues. Germline assignment: CDR1 MNHEY and CDR2 SMNVEV (reference sequence). V dropped 2 bases and J dropped 2; count of bases not matched to a gene: 3.

The chain joins TRBV10-1 to TRBJ2-4; no clear D gene. Germline-derived CDR1 and CDR2 are WNHNN and SYGVQD (reference sequence). Trimming stripped 6 bases from V and 4 bases from J, with 10 bases between. This CDR3 has 13 residues. In nucleotides, the CDR3 is TGCGCCAGCAGCCGGGTAGCTAAAAACATTCAGTACTTC. Translated: CASSRVAKNIQYF.

The chain joins TRBV6-5 to TRBJ1-1; possible D gene TRBD1, 5 bases. V lost 3 bases to trimming and J lost 5 bases, with 13 bases between them. The CDR3 is 14 residues long. Germline loops: CDR1 MNHEY, CDR2 SVGAGI. The CDR3 DNA reads as TGTGCCAGCAGTTATGATGGGGGGAAAACTGAAGCTTTCTTT. Its translation is CASSYDGGKTEAFF.

This clone was detected only a few times. This chain connects TRBV5-1 to TRBJ2-3, with 8 bases lining up with TRBD2. With V trimmed by 3 bases and J by 5 bases, 11 bases remained unmatched. There are 16 residues in the CDR3. Per the germline V gene, CDR1 is SGHRS and CDR2 is YFSETQ. The CDR3 DNA is TGCGCCAGCAGCTCCAGGGTCCAAGCGGGAGTAGATACGCAGTATTTT. It encodes CASSSRVQAGVDTQYF.

The V and J genes are TRBV19 and TRBJ2-5, with D perhaps matching TRBD1 (6 bases). The germline V and J ends were trimmed by 7 bases and 4 bases, with 13 bases remaining between them. The CDR3 spans 13 residues. Germline loops: CDR1 LNHDA, CDR2 SQIVND (reference sequence). In nucleotides, the CDR3 is TGTGCCAGTATGTGGGGGCCGGGAGAGACCCAGTACTTC. Translation gives CASMWGPGETQYF.

The chain joins TRBV2 to TRBJ1-2, with 9 bases identical to TRBD1. Germline lookup yields CDR1 SNHLY and CDR2 FYNNEI. The length of the CDR3 is 15 residues. Unmatched junction bases numbered 7, after V lost 5 bases and J lost 3 bases. The CDR3 nucleotides read TGTGCCAGCAGTTTACAGGGGGCGGCCTACTATGGCTACACCTTC. It is translated as CASSLQGAAYYGYTF.

This chain connects TRBV6-6 to TRBJ1-2; TRBD1 matches at 9 bases. With V trimmed by 4 bases and J by 8 bases, 5 bases remained unmatched. Germline-derived CDR1 and CDR2 are MNHNY and SVGAGI (reference sequence). CDR3 size: 13 residues. The CDR3 spells CASSSPQGAGYTF. The CDR3 region has the DNA TGTGCCAGCAGTTCGCCACAGGGGGCGGGCTACACCTTC.

As regards this clone: Within the sample, other DNA sequences also encode this same CDR3. The V call is TRBV6-5, the J call TRBJ2-2; 9 bases fit TRBD2. This CDR3 region has 15 residues. After removal of 6 bases from V and 4 bases from J, the junction contained 6 bases not matched to a gene. CDR1 is MNHEY, CDR2 SVGAGI, per germline. CDR3 nucleotide sequence: TGTGCCAGCAGGGTGACTAGCGGAATCACCGGGGAGCTGTTTTTT. As protein: CASRVTSGITGELFF.

This sequence joins TRBV4-1 and TRBJ2-7; TRBD1 aligns across 12 bases. V shed 4 bases and J 5 bases; nucleotides not matched to a gene: 6. Germline V gene lookup returns CDR1 MGHRA and CDR2 YSYEKL. This CDR3 has 15 amino acids. The CDR3 protein is CASSRGQGAGNEQYF. The CDR3 DNA is TGCGCCAGCAGCCGGGGACAGGGGGCAGGTAACGAGCAGTACTTC.

The chain links TRBV7-2 to TRBJ2-7, with D maybe TRBD2 (6 bases). The CDR3 is 14 amino acids. Trimming stripped 1 base from V and 6 bases from J, with 13 bases between. The germline V gene encodes CDR1 SGHTA and CDR2 FQGNSA. The CDR3 nucleotides read TGTGCCAGCAGCTTAGGGGGAGGAGGCTCCGAGCAGTACTTC. Translating it yields CASSLGGGGSEQYF.

V and J are TRBV28 and TRBJ1-4; a weak D match, TRBD1 (5 bases). V dropped 5 bases and J dropped 12 bases, with 28 bases sitting between them. CDR1 and CDR2 (germline): MDHEN, SYDVKM. This CDR3 has 17 amino acids. The CDR3 region is CASSLSDRALGRWELFF. The CDR3 bases are TGTGCCAGCAGTCTCTCCGACAGAGCCTTAGGACGGTGGGAACTGTTTTTT.

The gene calls are TRBV7-3 and TRBJ2-5, with TRBD2 matching over 16 bases. V trimming: 5 bases; J trimming: 4 bases; junction bases outside the gene matches: 13. The CDR3 has 19 residues. Germline-derived CDR1 and CDR2 are SGHTA and FQGTGA. The CDR3 DNA reads TGTGCCAGCAGCCTCGGGACTAGCGGGGGGGCCGGTGGCGGAGAGACCCAGTACTTC. It is translated as CASSLGTSGGAGGGETQYF.

V and J are TRBV19 and TRBJ1-1; D call uncertain. The germline V gene encodes CDR1 LNHDA and CDR2 SQIVND (reference sequence). The length of the CDR3 is 14 residues. V gave up 6 bases and J gave up 1 base, with 12 bases separating them. In DNA, the CDR3 is TGTGCCAGTAGAGCGGACCGACCGAACACTGAAGCTTTCTTT. This gives the protein CASRADRPNTEAFF.